This T cell receptor beta chain comes out of a study of T cell repertoires and HLA-DP antigens. Here immunoSEQ multiplex PCR was the method, and the copy in TCRdb shows in-frame clones only, minus some. The table lists more than 90,000 clones, about 91% of them singletons. CD4+ T cells were isolated untouched, approximately 98% pure. CDR1 LNHNV and CDR2 YYDKDF come from the germline V gene (reference sequence). This CDR3 is 15 amino acids long. Trimming stripped 5 bases from V and 3 bases from J, with 15 bases between. Of note for this clone: Its antigen remains unknown.

This sequence was found in a woman between 18 and 30 years old in good health and CMV-seronegative. The source material was CD4+ T cells from PBMCs. The chain has TRBV15 and TRBJ2-3, with D possibly matching TRBD2 (7 bases). The CDR3: CATSWGPGGTDTQYF. CDR3 coding DNA: TGTGCCACCAGCTGGGGGCCCGGGGGGACAGATACGCAGTATTTT.